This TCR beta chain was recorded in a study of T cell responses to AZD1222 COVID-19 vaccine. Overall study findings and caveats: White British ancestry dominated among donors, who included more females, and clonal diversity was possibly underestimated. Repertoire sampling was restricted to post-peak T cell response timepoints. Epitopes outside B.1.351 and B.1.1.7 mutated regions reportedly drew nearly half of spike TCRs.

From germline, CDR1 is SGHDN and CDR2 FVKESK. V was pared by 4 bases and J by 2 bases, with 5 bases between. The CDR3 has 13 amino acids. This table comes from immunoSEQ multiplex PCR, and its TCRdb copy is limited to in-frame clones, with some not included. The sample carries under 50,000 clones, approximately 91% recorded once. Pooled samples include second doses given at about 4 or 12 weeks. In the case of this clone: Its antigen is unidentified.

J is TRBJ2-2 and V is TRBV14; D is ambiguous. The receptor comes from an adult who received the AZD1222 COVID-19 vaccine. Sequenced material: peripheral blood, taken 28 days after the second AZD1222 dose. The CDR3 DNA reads TGTGCCAGCAGCCCTTTAAACACCGGGGAGCTGTTTTTT. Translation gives CASSPLNTGELFF.